This is a list of T cell receptor beta chains from one sample in a study of Ad26.COV2.S vaccination and SARS-CoV-2 variants. Profiling relied on immunoSEQ multiplex PCR, and the TCRdb table lists in-frame clones only, not all of them. The sample carries around 370,000 clones, 85% recorded once. The sample here was peripheral blood, taken in a trial of Ad26.COV2.S vaccine versus placebo. The receptors were gathered from a person aged 18-60 years who received the Ad26.COV2.S COVID-19 vaccine or a placebo. Each CDR3 is given with its conserved first and last residue. A D gene is named only where the DNA matches it firmly. Clone sizes are given selectively: once, few, many, or a class where the clone is expanded.

clone_size	d_call	v_call	j_call	cdr3_nt	cdr3_aa
.	.	TRBV6-6	TRBJ1-3	TGTGCCAGCAGTTACTCGGGGGGGGGAAACACCATATATTTT	CASSYSGGGNTIYF
.	.	TRBV4-3	TRBJ1-2	TGCGCCAGCAGCCAAGATCATCTTGGAGAATTTGGCTACACCTTC	CASSQDHLGEFGYTF
.	.	TRBV7-2	TRBJ2-1	TGTGCCAGCAACCCCTCAAGGCCCCGCAACAATGAGCAGTTCTTC	CASNPSRPRNNEQFF
.	.	TRBV4-3	TRBJ1-1	TGCGCCAGCAGTCCGCCGCCGGGTCCAAACACTGAAGCTTTCTTT	CASSPPPGPNTEAFF
.	.	TRBV29-1	TRBJ1-2	TGCAGCGTTGGGCGGGACAAGAGCTATGGCTACACCTTC	CSVGRDKSYGYTF
.	.	TRBV30	TRBJ1-5	TGTGCCTGGAGTCAAGACAGTAACAATCAGCCCCAGCATTTT	CAWSQDSNNQPQHF
.	.	TRBV5-1	TRBJ1-2	TGCGCCAGCAGCTTGGCGGGTTTAGACTATGGCTACACCTTC	CASSLAGLDYGYTF
.	TRBD1	TRBV3-1/TRBV3-2	TRBJ2-2	TGTGCCAGCAGACACAGGGGAAACACCGGGGAGCTGTTTTTT	CASRHRGNTGELFF
once	TRBD1	TRBV13	TRBJ2-2	TGTGCCAGCAGTTTTACCGGGACAGTCACCGGGGAGCTGTTTTTT	CASSFTGTVTGELFF
.	.	TRBV15	TRBJ1-4	TGTGCCACCAGCAGAGAATCTGCGCATAATGAAAAACTGTTTTTT	CATSRESAHNEKLFF
.	TRBD1	TRBV6-1	TRBJ2-5	TGTGCCAGCAGTGAAGCAGAGGGGGCGTTCGTCTCGGCCCAGTACTTC	CASSEAEGAFVSAQYF
many	.	TRBV7-9	TRBJ1-6	TGTGCCAGCAGCCTAGCGCTATACTCCTATAATTCACCCCTCCACTTT	CASSLALYSYNSPLHF
.	.	TRBV6-5	TRBJ2-7	TGTGCCAGCAGTTACTCAAGCCAGACAACCTACGAGCAGTACTTC	CASSYSSQTTYEQYF
.	.	TRBV13	TRBJ2-2	TGTGCCAGCAAAAAGTTGGGTAGGGGCTACGGGGAGCTGTTTTTT	CASKKLGRGYGELFF
.	.	TRBV30	TRBJ1-2	TGTGCCTGGAGTTTGAGTTCCTCCACCTTC	CAWSLSSSTF
.	TRBD2	TRBV5-4	TRBJ2-7	TGTGCCAGCAGCGCGCCACTAGCGGGGGGTTCCTACGAGCAGTACTTC	CASSAPLAGGSYEQYF
once	TRBD1	TRBV28	TRBJ2-6	TGTGCCAGCATGGGACAGCCCGCCTCTGGGGCCAACGTCCTGACTTTC	CASMGQPASGANVLTF